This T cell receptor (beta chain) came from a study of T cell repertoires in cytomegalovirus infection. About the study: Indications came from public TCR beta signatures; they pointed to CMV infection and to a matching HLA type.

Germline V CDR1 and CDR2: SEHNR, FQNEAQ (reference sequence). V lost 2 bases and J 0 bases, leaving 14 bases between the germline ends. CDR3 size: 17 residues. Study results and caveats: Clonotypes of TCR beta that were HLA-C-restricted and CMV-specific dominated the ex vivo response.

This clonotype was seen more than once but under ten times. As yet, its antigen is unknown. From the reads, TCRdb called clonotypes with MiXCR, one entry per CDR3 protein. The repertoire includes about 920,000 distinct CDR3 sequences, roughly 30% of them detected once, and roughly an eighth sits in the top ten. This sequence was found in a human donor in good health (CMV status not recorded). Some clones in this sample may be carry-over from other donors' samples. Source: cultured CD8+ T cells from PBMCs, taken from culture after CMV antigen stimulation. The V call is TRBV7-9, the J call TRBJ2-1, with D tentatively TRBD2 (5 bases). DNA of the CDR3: TGTGCCAGCAGCTTAAGACAAGGGAGTCCCTCCTACAATGAGCAGTTCTTC. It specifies CASSLRQGSPSYNEQFF.